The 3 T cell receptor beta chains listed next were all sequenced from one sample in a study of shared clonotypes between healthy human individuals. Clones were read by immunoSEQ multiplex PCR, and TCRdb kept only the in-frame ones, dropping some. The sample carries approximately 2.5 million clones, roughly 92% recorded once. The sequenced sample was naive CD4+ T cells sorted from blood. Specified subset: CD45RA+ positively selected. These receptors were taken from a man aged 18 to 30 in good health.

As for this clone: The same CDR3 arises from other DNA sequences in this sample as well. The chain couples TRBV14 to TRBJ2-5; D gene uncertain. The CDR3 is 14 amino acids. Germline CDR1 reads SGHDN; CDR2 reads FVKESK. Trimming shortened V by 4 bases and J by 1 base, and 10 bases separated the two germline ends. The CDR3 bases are TGTGCCAGCAGCCGGCGACACTCCCAAGAGACCCAGTACTTC. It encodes CASSRRHSQETQYF. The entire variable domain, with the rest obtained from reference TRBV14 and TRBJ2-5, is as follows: EAGVTQFPSHSVIEKGQTVTLRCDPISGHDNLYWYRRVMGKEIKFLLHFVKESKQDESGMPNNRFLAERTGGTYSTLKVQPAELEDSGVYFCASSRRHSQETQYFGPGTRLLVL.

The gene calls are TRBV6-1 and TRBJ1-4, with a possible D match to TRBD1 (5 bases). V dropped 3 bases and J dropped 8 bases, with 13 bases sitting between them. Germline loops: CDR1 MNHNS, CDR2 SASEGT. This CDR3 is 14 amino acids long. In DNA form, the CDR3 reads TGTGCCAGCAGTGACCCGACGAGGGGAGAAAAACTGTTTTTT. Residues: CASSDPTRGEKLFF.

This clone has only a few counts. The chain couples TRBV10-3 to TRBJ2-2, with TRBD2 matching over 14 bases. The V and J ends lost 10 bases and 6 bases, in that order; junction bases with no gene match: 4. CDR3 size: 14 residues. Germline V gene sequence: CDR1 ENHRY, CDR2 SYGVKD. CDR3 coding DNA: TGTGCCACGCGACTAGCGGGGGGGTCCGGGGAGCTGTTTTTT. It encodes CATRLAGGSGELFF.